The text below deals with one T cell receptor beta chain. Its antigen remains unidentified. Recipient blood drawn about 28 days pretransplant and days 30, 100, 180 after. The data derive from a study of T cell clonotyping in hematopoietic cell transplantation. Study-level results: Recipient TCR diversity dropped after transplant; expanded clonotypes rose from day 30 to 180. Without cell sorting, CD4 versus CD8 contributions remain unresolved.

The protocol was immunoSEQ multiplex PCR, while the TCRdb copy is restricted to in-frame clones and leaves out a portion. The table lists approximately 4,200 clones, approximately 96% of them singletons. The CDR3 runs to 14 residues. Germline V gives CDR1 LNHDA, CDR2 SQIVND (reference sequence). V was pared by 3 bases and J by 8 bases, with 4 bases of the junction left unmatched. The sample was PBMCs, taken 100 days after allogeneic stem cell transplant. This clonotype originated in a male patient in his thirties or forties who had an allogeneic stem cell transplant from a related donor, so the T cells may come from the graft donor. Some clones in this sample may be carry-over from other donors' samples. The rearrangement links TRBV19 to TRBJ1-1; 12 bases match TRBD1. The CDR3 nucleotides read TGTGCCAGTAGTATTGGGGACAGGGGGCCGGAAGCTTTCTTT. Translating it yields CASSIGDRGPEAFF.